The entry below gives a single T cell receptor (beta chain) sequence along with its context. Its antigen is unknown. The data were obtained in a study of cytomegalovirus exposure and HLA in healthy donors. Broader study findings: A link between a missense DCLRE1C variant and TCR beta V- and J-gene trimming emerged from a later analysis. Earlier analysis yielded a pattern in which most TCR beta V segments were productive about 90% or about 30% of the time.

This PCR relied on a set of 60 Vbeta primers and 13 Jbeta primers. Original processing methods: A later analysis tallied some 80 million unique TCR beta chains, about 12 million of them shared. Here immunoSEQ multiplex PCR was the method, and the copy in TCRdb shows in-frame clones only, minus some. That table is the source of V, J and clone size, and D and trimming were worked out from the DNA. Of 130,000 to 150,000 clones in the sample, about four fifths were seen once. CDR3 length: 13 amino acids. Trimming took 2 bases from V and 2 from J, leaving 6 bases between them. The germline gives CDR1 SGHTA, CDR2 FQGTGA.

The TCR originated in a man younger than 45 in good health and CMV-seronegative. Sample: PBMCs. This chain connects TRBV7-3 to TRBJ2-5; tentatively, D is TRBD2 (6 bases). CDR3 bases: TGTGCCAGCAGCTTAGGAGGGCAAGAGACCCAGTACTTC. Protein sequence: CASSLGGQETQYF.